The source of this TCR beta chain is a study of blood T cells in healthy people across ages. Around 9.5 milliliters of peripheral blood were drawn from each donor. Each sample yielded at least 6 million isolated PBMCs. This clonotype was seen many times. Its antigen is not known. The germline CDR1 and CDR2 sequences are MNHNS and SASEGT. There are 14 residues in the CDR3. The trim removed 6 bases at V and 2 bases at J, leaving 3 bases unmatched. Overall study findings and caveats: Comparison with aged donors showed that long-lived donors had more naive CD4+ cells and higher diversity. A roughly linear fall in TCR beta diversity per million T cells was seen with increasing age.

A second PCR of 7 to 11 cycles used a sample-barcoded 5' primer and a J-beta primer mix. Each CDR3 protein gets one entry after TCRdb re-called the 5' RACE reads with MiXCR. The table lists about 650,000 distinct CDR3 sequences, less than 40% of them singletons. Sequencing was performed on blood. The chain links TRBV6-1 to TRBJ2-3; the match to TRBD1 covers 9 bases. This receptor was identified in a woman of 80 years or more in good health. The CDR3 reads CASRTGGNTDTQYF. CDR3 DNA sequence: TGTGCCAGCAGGACAGGGGGGAACACAGATACGCAGTATTTT.